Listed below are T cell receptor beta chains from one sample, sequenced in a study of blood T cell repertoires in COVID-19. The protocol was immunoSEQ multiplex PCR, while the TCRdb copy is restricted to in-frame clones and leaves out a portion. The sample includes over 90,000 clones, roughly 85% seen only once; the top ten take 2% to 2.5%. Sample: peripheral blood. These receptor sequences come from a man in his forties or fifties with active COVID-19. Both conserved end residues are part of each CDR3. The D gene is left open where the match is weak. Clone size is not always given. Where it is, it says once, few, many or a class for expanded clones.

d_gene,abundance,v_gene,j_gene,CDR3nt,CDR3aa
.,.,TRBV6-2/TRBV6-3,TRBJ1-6,TGTGCCAGCAGTCTAGAGAATTCACCCCTCCACTTT,CASSLENSPLHF
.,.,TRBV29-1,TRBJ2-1,TGCAGCGTTGAAACAGGCGAAAACTCCTACAATGAGCAGTTCTTC,CSVETGENSYNEQFF
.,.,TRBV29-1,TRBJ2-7,TGCAGCGTTGGGGCGGGAACCCAAACCTACGAGCAGTACTTC,CSVGAGTQTYEQYF
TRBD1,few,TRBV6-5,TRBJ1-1,TGTGCCGCCTCGGGACAGGCCACTGAAGCTTTCTTT,CAASGQATEAFF
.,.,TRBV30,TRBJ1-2,TGTGCCTGGACCCCGGGAGTAAACTATGGCTACACCTTC,CAWTPGVNYGYTF
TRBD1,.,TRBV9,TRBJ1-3,TGTGCCAGCAGCGCCGGACAGGGAATGGCTGGAAACACCATATATTTT,CASSAGQGMAGNTIYF
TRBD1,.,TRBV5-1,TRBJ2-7,TGCGCCAGCAGCCTGACGCAAGGCACAGGGGCCTACGAGCAGTACTTC,CASSLTQGTGAYEQYF
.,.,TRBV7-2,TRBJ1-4,TGTGCCAGCAGCCGTGTTAGGGGCGAAAAACTGTTTTTT,CASSRVRGEKLFF
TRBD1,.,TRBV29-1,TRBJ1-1,TGCAGCGTTGTAGGGACAGGGGGAACTGAAGCTTTCTTT,CSVVGTGGTEAFF
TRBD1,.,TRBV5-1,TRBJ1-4,TGCGCCAGCAGACGGACAGGGGGTGTAGAAAAACTGTTTTTT,CASRRTGGVEKLFF
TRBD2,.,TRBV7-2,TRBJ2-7,TGTGCCAGCAGCTCAGGATCCGGACTAGGTCTGAACGAGCAGTACTTC,CASSSGSGLGLNEQYF
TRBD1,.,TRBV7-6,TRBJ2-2,TGTGCCAGCAGCCGAGACGGGGACAGGGTCACCGGGGAGCTGTTTTTT,CASSRDGDRVTGELFF
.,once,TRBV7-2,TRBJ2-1,TGTGCCAGCAGCGTTGGAGGGCGCGAGCAGTTCTTC,CASSVGGREQFF
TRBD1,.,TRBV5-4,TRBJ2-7,TGTGCCAGCACCAGAGACAGGGCTCCCTCCTACGAGCAGTACTTC,CASTRDRAPSYEQYF
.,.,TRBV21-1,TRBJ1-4,TGTGCCAGCAGACATTCAACTAATGAAAAACTGTTTTTT,CASRHSTNEKLFF
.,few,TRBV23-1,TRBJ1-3,TGCGCCAGCAGTCGGGGACATGGAAACACCATATATTTT,CASSRGHGNTIYF
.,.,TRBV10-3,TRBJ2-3,TGTGCCATCGCATCGTCGGGATTAGATACGCAGTATTTT,CAIASSGLDTQYF
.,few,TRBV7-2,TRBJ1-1,TGTGCCAGCAGCTTCGGGGGGCCGAACACTGAAGCTTTCTTT,CASSFGGPNTEAFF
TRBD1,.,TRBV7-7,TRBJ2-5,TGTGCCAGCAGCCTGCTAGGGGGACAGTCAAGTACGGAGACCCAGTACTTC,CASSLLGGQSSTETQYF
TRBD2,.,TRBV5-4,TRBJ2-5,TGTGCCAGCAGCCCCTCTAGCGGGGGAACCAGGGAGACCCAGTACTTC,CASSPSSGGTRETQYF
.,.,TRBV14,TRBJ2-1,TGTGCCAGCAGCCTCGGGAGTTCCGCCAATGAGCAGTTCTTC,CASSLGSSANEQFF
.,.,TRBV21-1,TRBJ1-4,TGTGCCAGCAGCAAAACTCATAGAATTGCAACTAATGAAAAACTGTTTTTT,CASSKTHRIATNEKLFF
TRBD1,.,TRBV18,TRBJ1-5,TGTGCCAGCTCCCTTACGGGACAGAGCGCCGATCAGCCCCAGCATTTT,CASSLTGQSADQPQHF
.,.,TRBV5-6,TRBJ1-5,TGTGCCAGCAGCTTGCTACTGCTTAGCAATCAGCCCCAGCATTTT,CASSLLLLSNQPQHF
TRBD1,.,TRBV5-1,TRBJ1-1,TGCGCCAGCAGCACGGGACAGGGAGTTGAAGCTTTCTTT,CASSTGQGVEAFF